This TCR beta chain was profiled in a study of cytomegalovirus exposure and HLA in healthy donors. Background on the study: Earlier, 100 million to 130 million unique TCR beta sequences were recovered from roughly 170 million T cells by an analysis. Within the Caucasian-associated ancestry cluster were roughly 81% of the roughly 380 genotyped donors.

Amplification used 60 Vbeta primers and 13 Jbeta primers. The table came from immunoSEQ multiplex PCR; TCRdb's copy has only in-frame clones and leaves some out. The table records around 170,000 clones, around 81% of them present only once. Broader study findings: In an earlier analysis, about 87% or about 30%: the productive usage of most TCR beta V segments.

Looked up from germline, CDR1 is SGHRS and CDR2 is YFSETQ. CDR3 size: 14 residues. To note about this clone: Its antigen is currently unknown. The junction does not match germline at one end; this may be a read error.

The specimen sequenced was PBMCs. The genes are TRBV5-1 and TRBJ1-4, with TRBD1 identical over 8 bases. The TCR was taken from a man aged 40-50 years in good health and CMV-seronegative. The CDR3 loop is CASSMGQENGKLFF. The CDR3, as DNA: TGCGCCAGCAGCATGGGACAGGAGAATGGAAAACTGTTTTTT. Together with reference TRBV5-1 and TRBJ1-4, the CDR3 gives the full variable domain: KAGVTQTPRYLIKTRGQQVTLSCSPISGHRSVSWYQQTPGQGLQFLFEYFSETQRNKGNFPGRFSGRQFSNSRSEMNVSTLELGDSALYLCASSMGQENGKLFFGSGTQLSVL.